This TCR beta chain was found in a study of shared clonotypes between healthy human individuals. Germline assignment: CDR1 MNHNS and CDR2 SASEGT. The ends lost 2 bases at V and 3 bases at J; junction bases unmatched: 13. The length of the CDR3 is 17 residues. Naive CD8 isolation took CD45RO-negative cells positively selected for CCR7 and excluded terminally differentiated effector memory CD45RA+ cells. Libraries were prepared by immunoSEQ multiplex PCR; TCRdb keeps only in-frame clonotypes and omits some of them. This table holds roughly 2,000,000 clones, roughly 95% found once. Sequences were obtained from naive CD8+ T cells from PBMCs. The chain recombines TRBV6-1 with TRBJ2-7; 7 nucleotides line up with TRBD1. The receptor was derived from a man younger than 35 in good health. Some clones in this sample may be carry-over from other donors' samples. CDR3 bases: TGTGCCAGCAGTGAATCCGCTAGGGGGCTAGTTAGCTACGAGCAGTACTTC. Translated: CASSESARGLVSYEQYF.